This T cell receptor (beta chain) was retrieved from a study of blood T cell repertoires in COVID-19. Clones were sequenced by immunoSEQ multiplex PCR, and TCRdb holds only the in-frame ones, with some missing. The table lists under 250,000 clones, 92% of them singletons. Losses at the gene ends were 3 bases for V and 10 bases for J; bases not matched to a gene: 3. Germline V CDR1 and CDR2: SGHNT, YENEEA. The CDR3 spans 13 residues. Sequences were obtained from peripheral blood. The V and J genes are TRBV11-3 and TRBJ1-6; 7 nucleotides match TRBD1. The TCR sequence derives from a man aged 30 to 45 with acute or convalescent COVID-19. The CDR3 DNA is TGTGCCAGCAGCTTCGACAGGGAATCACCCCTCCACTTT. This translates into CASSFDRESPLHF.